One and the same sample provided the 16 T cell receptor beta chains below, sequenced in a study of T cells in Graves' hyperthyroidism and ophthalmopathy. Regions amplified from RNA transcripts were the TCR beta CDR3 regions. Primed by the HTBI set, a first-round RT-PCR was run on the TCR CDR3. TCRdb re-analysed the multiplex PCR reads in MiXCR, keeping a single row per CDR3 protein. Of fewer than 450,000 distinct CDR3 sequences listed, more than 13% are singletons. The sequenced material came from blood. These TCRs come from a man in his fifties with Graves' ophthalmopathy.

This clonotype appeared many times. The chain is built from TRBV6-1 and TRBJ2-5; the D gene is possibly TRBD1 (6 bases). CDR1 is MNHNS and CDR2 is SASEGT in the germline V gene. V was clipped by 6 bases and J by 3 bases, with 8 bases between them. The CDR3 is 12 amino acids. This CDR3 is CASRYREETQYF. Here the CDR3 DNA reads TGTGCCAGCAGGTACAGGGAAGAGACCCAGTACTTC.

This sequence joins TRBV20-1 and TRBJ2-2, with 7 nucleotides matching TRBD1. Unmatched junction bases numbered 8, after V lost 1 base and J lost 3 bases. The CDR3 extends over 16 amino acids. CDR1 and CDR2 from the germline V gene are DFQATT and SNEGSKA (reference sequence). CDR3 bases: TGCAGTGCTAGAGCCAAGGACAGGACTCACACCGGGGAGCTGTTTTTT. This codes for CSARAKDRTHTGELFF.

This clonotype was found many times. The chain is built from TRBV20-1 and TRBJ2-3; 7 bases line up with TRBD1. Germline values: CDR1 DFQATT, CDR2 SNEGSKA (reference sequence). With V trimmed by 6 bases and J by 2 bases, 5 bases remained unmatched. The CDR3 runs 13 residues. The CDR3 reads CSARDRHTDTQYF. The CDR3 region has the DNA TGCAGTGCCCGGGACAGACACACAGATACGCAGTATTTT.

In its sample, this clonotype was seen many times. This chain connects TRBV6-1 to TRBJ1-5, with D hard to call. The germline CDR1 and CDR2 sequences are MNHNS and SASEGT. The CDR3 covers 14 residues. Trimming took 1 base from V and 6 from J, leaving 10 bases between them. The CDR3 loop is CASSEVVGGQPQHF. The CDR3 bases are TGTGCCAGCAGTGAAGTGGTGGGTGGTCAGCCCCAGCATTTT.

About this clonotype: Just one base apart from a much larger clone, this may be a read error. The genes are TRBV28 and TRBJ1-1; D unresolved. Trimming pared 6 bases from V and 2 bases from J, leaving 4 bases between. The CDR3 consists of 11 residues. CDR1 is MDHEN, CDR2 SYDVKM, per germline. The CDR3 loop is CASRHNTEAFF. For the CDR3, the DNA is TGTGCCAGCAGACACAACACTGAAGCTTTCTTT.

The V and J genes are TRBV5-6 and TRBJ2-7, with unresolved D. Between the trimmed V and J ends, which lost 0 bases and 5 bases, there was a span of 15 bases. The CDR3 is 15 residues long. Germline CDR1 and CDR2: SGHDT and YYEEEE. CDR3 nucleotides: TGTGCCAGCAGCTTGGGGCGACTTTTCACGGACGAGCAGTACTTC. Translated: CASSLGRLFTDEQYF.

This clonotype was counted at least ten times. This chain connects TRBV5-6 to TRBJ1-4; 10 bases fit TRBD1. Germline lookup yields CDR1 SGHDT and CDR2 YYEEEE. Trimming removed 1 base from V and 5 bases from J; junction bases left unmatched: 11. This CDR3 contains 18 residues. The CDR3 is CASSLYRDRGFRNEKLFF. CDR3 nucleotides: TGTGCCAGCAGCTTGTACCGGGACAGGGGTTTCCGGAATGAAAAACTGTTTTTT.

This clonotype was picked up many times. This chain uses TRBV10-1 with TRBJ1-1; tentative D call: TRBD1 (5 bases). Germline CDR1 is WNHNN and CDR2 is SYGVQD (reference sequence). The V end lost 0 bases, the J end lost 4 bases, and 12 bases lay between the germline ends. The length of the CDR3 is 15 residues. As DNA, the CDR3 is TGCGCCAGCAGTGAGTCGAAGGGGCCCGGCACTGAAGCTTTCTTT. Translating gives CASSESKGPGTEAFF.

This clonotype was observed at least ten times. The chain recombines TRBV5-1 with TRBJ1-1; weak D call: TRBD1 (5 bases). The CDR3 sequence is 15 residues long. CDR1 and CDR2 from the germline V gene are SGHRS and YFSETQ. V was shortened by 3 bases and J by 0 bases, with 12 bases between the two germline ends. The CDR3 spells CASSSSGLLNTEAFF. The DNA for the CDR3 is TGCGCCAGCAGCTCCTCGGGACTCTTGAACACTGAAGCTTTCTTT. Full variable domain (missing parts from reference TRBV5-1 and TRBJ1-1): KAGVTQTPRYLIKTRGQQVTLSCSPISGHRSVSWYQQTPGQGLQFLFEYFSETQRNKGNFPGRFSGRQFSNSRSEMNVSTLELGDSALYLCASSSSGLLNTEAFFGQGTRLTVV.

This clonotype was observed at least ten times. The gene calls are TRBV20-1 and TRBJ2-1; 10 bases match TRBD2. Per germline, CDR1 DFQATT and CDR2 SNEGSKA (reference sequence). V was pared by 0 bases and J by 5 bases, with 10 bases of the junction left unmatched. This CDR3 is built from 17 residues. The CDR3 is CSARDGRRTSGNNEQFF. For the CDR3, the DNA is TGCAGTGCTAGAGATGGGAGGCGGACTAGCGGCAACAATGAGCAGTTCTTC.

At least ten counts were recorded for this clonotype. V and J are TRBV7-2 and TRBJ2-7; the match to TRBD2 covers 7 bases. CDR3 size: 16 residues. With V trimmed by 5 bases and J by 2 bases, 12 bases remained unmatched. Looked up from germline, CDR1 is SGHTA and CDR2 is FQGNSA. Here the CDR3 reads CASSAASGPSPYEQYF. DNA for the CDR3: TGTGCCAGCAGCGCAGCTAGCGGCCCATCTCCCTACGAGCAGTACTTC.

The chain carries TRBV12-3 or TRBV12-4 and TRBJ2-5; 10 bases agree with TRBD2. Trimming cost V 4 bases and J 12 bases; bases outside gene matches: 11. This CDR3 spans 14 amino acids. The CDR3 protein is CASSSGVAGGHKYF. The CDR3 nucleotides are TGTGCCAGCAGTTCTGGGGTAGCGGGAGGTCATAAGTACTTC.

This rearrangement joins TRBV6-5 to TRBJ1-1; 9 nucleotides line up with TRBD1. In germline, CDR1 is MNHEY, CDR2 SVGAGI. The CDR3 is made up of 16 amino acids. V lost 2 bases and J lost 1; bases outside the gene matches: 5. In nucleotides, the CDR3 is TGTGCCAGCAGTTACGACTGGACAGGGGCGAACACTGAAGCTTTCTTT. This sequence encodes CASSYDWTGANTEAFF.

This clonotype was observed at least ten times. The chain links TRBV5-4 to TRBJ2-7; TRBD2 is a possible D gene (6 bases). The length of the CDR3 is 17 residues. In germline, CDR1 is SGHNT, CDR2 YYREEE (reference sequence). Deletions cut 1 base from V and 0 bases from J, with 17 bases between. CDR3 protein: CASSLNVRTTPSYEQYF. DNA of the CDR3: TGTGCCAGCAGCTTGAATGTCCGGACTACCCCCTCCTACGAGCAGTACTTC.

In this sample, this clonotype turned up many times. The J gene is TRBJ2-1, the V gene TRBV20-1, with 10 bases lining up with TRBD2. V gave up 0 bases and J gave up 3 bases; unmatched junction bases: 5. Germline CDR1 reads DFQATT; CDR2 reads SNEGSKA (reference sequence). The CDR3 is 16 amino acids. CDR3 residues: CSARDLLAGNYNEQFF. The CDR3 DNA follows: TGCAGTGCTAGAGATCTACTAGCGGGAAACTACAATGAGCAGTTCTTC.

This clonotype was found a few times. The chain employs TRBV29-1 and TRBJ2-1, with D possibly TRBD1 on 6 matching bases. The germline gives CDR1 SQVTM, CDR2 ANQGSEA. This CDR3 contains 16 residues. Trimming removed 4 bases at V and 3 bases at J, with 19 bases between. The CDR3 DNA is TGCAGCGTTGGACCCGCCCGGGACATAGGCTACAATGAGCAGTTCTTC. Translation: CSVGPARDIGYNEQFF.